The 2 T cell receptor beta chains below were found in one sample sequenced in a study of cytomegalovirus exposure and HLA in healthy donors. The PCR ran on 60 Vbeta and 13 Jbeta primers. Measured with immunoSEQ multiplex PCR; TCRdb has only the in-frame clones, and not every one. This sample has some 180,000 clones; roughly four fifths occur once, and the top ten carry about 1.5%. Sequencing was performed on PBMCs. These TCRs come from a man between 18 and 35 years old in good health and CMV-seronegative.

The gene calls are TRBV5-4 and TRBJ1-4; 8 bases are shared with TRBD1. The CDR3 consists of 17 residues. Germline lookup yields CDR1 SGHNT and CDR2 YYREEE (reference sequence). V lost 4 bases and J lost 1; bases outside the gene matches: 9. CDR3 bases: TGTGCCAGCAGCGCAGGGGGCCCGGGGCGAACTAATGAAAAACTGTTTTTT. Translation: CASSAGGPGRTNEKLFF. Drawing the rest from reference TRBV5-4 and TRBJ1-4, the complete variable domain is ETGVTQSPTHLIKTRGQQVTLRCSSQSGHNTVSWYQQALGQGPQFIFQYYREEENGRGNFPPRFSGLQFPNYSSELNVNALELDDSALYLCASSAGGPGRTNEKLFFGSGTQLSVL.

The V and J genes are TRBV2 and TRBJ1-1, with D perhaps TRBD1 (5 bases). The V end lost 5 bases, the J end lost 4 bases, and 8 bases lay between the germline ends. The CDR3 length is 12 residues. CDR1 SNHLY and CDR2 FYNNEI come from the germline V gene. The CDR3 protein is CASSMGGTEAFF. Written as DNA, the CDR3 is TGTGCCAGCAGTATGGGGGGCACTGAAGCTTTCTTT.